This is a list of T cell receptor beta chains from one sample in a study of blood T cell repertoires in COVID-19. Method: immunoSEQ multiplex PCR; TCRdb's copy keeps in-frame clones and lacks some. Of around 260,000 clones in the sample, around 90% were seen once. Source material: peripheral blood. The receptors were gathered from a woman aged 40 to 50 who had recovered from COVID-19. CDR3s include the opening cysteine and the closing phenylalanine or tryptophan. The D gene is left open where the match is weak. Size is omitted from some rows. Given values are once, few, many or a class for expanded clones.

v_gene	abundance	d_gene	j_gene	CDR3nt	CDR3aa
TRBV5-6	.	TRBD2	TRBJ2-1	TGTGCCAGCAGCTTGGCGGGAGCTAGCGGTTACAATGAGCAGTTCTTC	CASSLAGASGYNEQFF
TRBV7-7	.	.	TRBJ2-5	TGTGCTAGCAGCTTAGTTGACGGGGAGACCCAGTACTTC	CASSLVDGETQYF
TRBV2	.	TRBD2	TRBJ2-1	TGTGCCAGCCCAGGACTAGCGGGAGGTAATGAGCAGTTCTTC	CASPGLAGGNEQFF
TRBV28	.	TRBD2	TRBJ2-7	TGTGCCAGCAGTCTGGGTCTAGCGGGAGTCCCATACGAGCAGTACTTC	CASSLGLAGVPYEQYF
TRBV3-1/TRBV3-2	.	TRBD2	TRBJ2-7	TGTGCCAGCAGACCCGCGGGAGCCGGCTACGAGCAGTACTTC	CASRPAGAGYEQYF
TRBV4-1	.	.	TRBJ2-5	TGCGCCAGCAGCCAAGATGGGGGGGCTGGGGAGACCCAGTACTTC	CASSQDGGAGETQYF
TRBV19	.	.	TRBJ2-3	TGTGCCAGTAGTATAGCGGGAGCCACAGATACGCAGTATTTT	CASSIAGATDTQYF
TRBV10-3	.	TRBD2	TRBJ2-1	TGTGCCATCAGGGGGACTAGCGGGAGTAATGAGCAGTTCTTC	CAIRGTSGSNEQFF
TRBV6-5	.	TRBD1	TRBJ1-4	TGTGCCAGCAGCCAGGACAGGGCCAGTGAAAAACTGTTTTTT	CASSQDRASEKLFF
TRBV7-9	.	.	TRBJ1-4	TGTGCCAGCAGCTCCCGGCCCGGGGAGGAAAAACTGTTTTTT	CASSSRPGEEKLFF
TRBV5-1	once	TRBD1	TRBJ2-7	TGCGCCAGCAGCGCCTTTGGGGGACAGGGAACCCCCTACGAGCAGTACTTC	CASSAFGGQGTPYEQYF
TRBV5-6	.	.	TRBJ2-3	TGTGCCAGCAGCTTCTCAGGGGGGGATACGCAGTATTTT	CASSFSGGDTQYF
TRBV11-2	.	TRBD1	TRBJ1-1	TGTGCCAGCAGCAAACTGACAGGGCTGGGCACTGAAGCTTTCTTT	CASSKLTGLGTEAFF
TRBV2	.	.	TRBJ1-6	TGTGCCAGCAGTGAAGCCTGGGGCTCGTCCTATAATTCACCCCTCCACTTT	CASSEAWGSSYNSPLHF
TRBV27	.	.	TRBJ1-6	TGTGCCAGCAGTTGGTACCAAGCCAATTCACCCCTCCACTTT	CASSWYQANSPLHF
TRBV5-1	few	TRBD2	TRBJ2-3	TGCGCCAGCAGCTTCCTAGCGGGAAGGCGAGATACGCAGTATTTT	CASSFLAGRRDTQYF
TRBV27	.	.	TRBJ2-5	TGTGCCAGCAGCCGTGGGAGACAAGAGACCCAGTACTTC	CASSRGRQETQYF
TRBV4-1	.	TRBD1	TRBJ1-1	TGCGCCAGCATGGACAGGGAGGGCACTGAAGCTTTCTTT	CASMDREGTEAFF
TRBV3-1/TRBV3-2	.	.	TRBJ1-1	TGTGCCAGCAGCCAGGGGGGCACTGAAGCTTTCTTT	CASSQGGTEAFF
TRBV15	once	TRBD1	TRBJ1-5	TGTGCCACCAGCAGAGATCTTTTTGGGACAGGGCTGAGCAATCAGCCCCAGCATTTT	CATSRDLFGTGLSNQPQHF
TRBV28	.	TRBD1	TRBJ2-2	TGTGCCAGCCTGGGACAGTTGAACACCGGGGAGCTGTTTTTT	CASLGQLNTGELFF
TRBV30	.	TRBD1	TRBJ1-3	TGTGCCTGGAGCGACAGGGGTGGGAGAAACACCATATATTTT	CAWSDRGGRNTIYF
TRBV14	.	TRBD1	TRBJ1-2	TGTGCCAGCAGCCAAGGAGCCCCCGGGACAGGCTATGGCTACACCTTC	CASSQGAPGTGYGYTF
TRBV2	many	TRBD1	TRBJ1-6	TGTGCCAGCAGGCATCGGGACAGGGAAAGTTCACCCCTCCACTTT	CASRHRDRESSPLHF
TRBV27	once	.	TRBJ2-1	TGTGCCAGCACCCTTAGGGGTGCGGCGTTCGATGCTTCCAATGAGCAGTTCTTC	CASTLRGAAFDASNEQFF
TRBV7-2	.	TRBD1	TRBJ1-5	TGTGCCAGCAGCTTCGGGACAGGGAATCAGCCCCAGCATTTT	CASSFGTGNQPQHF
TRBV29-1	.	TRBD1	TRBJ1-2	TGCAGCGTTGAAGTCCCCCCAGGGGGCGTCCGTGGAGGCTACACCTTC	CSVEVPPGGVRGGYTF
TRBV2	.	TRBD2	TRBJ2-3	TGTGCCAGCGCGGCGACTAGCGGCACAGATACGCAGTATTTT	CASAATSGTDTQYF
TRBV28	.	.	TRBJ2-7	TGTGCCAGCAGTTTATCATTCTACGAGCAGTACTTC	CASSLSFYEQYF
TRBV19	.	TRBD1	TRBJ2-1	TGTGCCAGTAGTATAGTGGGCACAGGGGGCCCCTACAATGAGCAGTTCTTC	CASSIVGTGGPYNEQFF
TRBV29-1	.	.	TRBJ1-1	TGCAGCGCCCTACAGGGAGGGACTGAAGCTTTCTTT	CSALQGGTEAFF
TRBV27	.	.	TRBJ2-6	TGTGCCAGCACCCGAGGGGGGGCCGCTGGGGCCAACGTCCTGACTTTC	CASTRGGAAGANVLTF
TRBV30	.	.	TRBJ2-1	TGTGCCTGGAATCGGGATTCAGCGAGCCACAATGAGCAGTTCTTC	CAWNRDSASHNEQFF
TRBV6-1	.	.	TRBJ1-2	TGTGCCAGCAGTGAAGCGATGACAGGCATTGGCTACACCTTC	CASSEAMTGIGYTF
TRBV6-5	.	.	TRBJ1-6	TGTGCCAGCAGTCCCGGACTTCGGAATTCACCCCTCCACTTT	CASSPGLRNSPLHF
TRBV2	.	.	TRBJ2-1	TGTGCCAGCAGTCGGACAGTTTACAATGAGCAGTTCTTC	CASSRTVYNEQFF
TRBV5-3	.	TRBD2	TRBJ2-1	TGTGCCAGAAGCGGGGGGGCCCGGACTAGCGAGCCCCACGAGCAGTTCTTC	CARSGGARTSEPHEQFF
TRBV14	.	.	TRBJ1-6	TGTGCCAGCAGCCCACGGGTGAGGTCACCCCTCCACTTT	CASSPRVRSPLHF
TRBV3-1/TRBV3-2	few	TRBD1	TRBJ2-1	TGTGCCAGCAGCCAAGGGACAGGGGTATCCTACAATGAGCAGTTCTTC	CASSQGTGVSYNEQFF
TRBV7-9	.	TRBD2	TRBJ2-2	TGTGCCAGCAGCTCCCTTGGGCGGGAGGGGGATACCGGGGAGCTGTTTTTT	CASSSLGREGDTGELFF
TRBV10-3	.	.	TRBJ1-1	TGTGCCATGGGGGAGGGGAGTATGAACACTGAAGCTTTCTTT	CAMGEGSMNTEAFF
TRBV7-6	.	TRBD2	TRBJ2-2	TGTGCCAGCAGCCGCAAGGCGGGAGGGCCGTTTGGAACCGGGGAGCTGTTTTTT	CASSRKAGGPFGTGELFF